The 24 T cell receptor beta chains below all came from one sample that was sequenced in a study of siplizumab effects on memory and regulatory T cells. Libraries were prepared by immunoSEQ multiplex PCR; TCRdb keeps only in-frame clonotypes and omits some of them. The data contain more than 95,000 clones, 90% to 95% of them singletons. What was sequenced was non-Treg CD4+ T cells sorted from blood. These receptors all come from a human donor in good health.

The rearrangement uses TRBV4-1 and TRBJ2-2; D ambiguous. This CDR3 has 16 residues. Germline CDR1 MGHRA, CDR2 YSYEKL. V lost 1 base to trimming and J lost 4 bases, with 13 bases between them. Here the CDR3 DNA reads TGCGCCAGCAGCCAAGTTGCGGAAGCAGCCACCGGGGAGCTGTTTTTT. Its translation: CASSQVAEAATGELFF.

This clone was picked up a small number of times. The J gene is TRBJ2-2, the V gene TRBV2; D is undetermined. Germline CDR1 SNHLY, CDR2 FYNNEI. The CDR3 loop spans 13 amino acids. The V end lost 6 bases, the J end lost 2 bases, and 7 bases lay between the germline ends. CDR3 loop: CASSSRNTGELFF. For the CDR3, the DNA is TGTGCCAGCAGCTCGCGAAACACCGGGGAGCTGTTTTTT.

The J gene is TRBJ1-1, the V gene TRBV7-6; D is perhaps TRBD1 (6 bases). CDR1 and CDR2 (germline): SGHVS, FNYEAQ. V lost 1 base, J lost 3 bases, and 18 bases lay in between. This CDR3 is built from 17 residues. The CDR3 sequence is CASSLDGTGGRDTEAFF. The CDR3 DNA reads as TGTGCCAGCAGCTTAGACGGCACGGGGGGCAGGGACACTGAAGCTTTCTTT.

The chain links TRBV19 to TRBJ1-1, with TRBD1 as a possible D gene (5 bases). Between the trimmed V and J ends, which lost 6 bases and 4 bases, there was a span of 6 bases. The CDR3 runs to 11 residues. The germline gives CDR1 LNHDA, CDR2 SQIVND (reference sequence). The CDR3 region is CASSGGTEAFF. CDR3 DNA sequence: TGTGCCAGTAGCGGGGGCACTGAAGCTTTCTTT.

CDR3 DNA: TGTGCCAGCAGTGATCGGGGGCCCTCATCCCACGAGCAGTACTTC. It codes for CASSDRGPSSHEQYF. The chain recombines TRBV6-1 with TRBJ2-7; D is possibly TRBD1 or TRBD2 (6 bases each). Per the germline V gene, CDR1 is MNHNS and CDR2 is SASEGT. This CDR3 region has 15 residues. The V end lost 3 bases, the J end lost 5 bases, and 17 bases lay between the germline ends.

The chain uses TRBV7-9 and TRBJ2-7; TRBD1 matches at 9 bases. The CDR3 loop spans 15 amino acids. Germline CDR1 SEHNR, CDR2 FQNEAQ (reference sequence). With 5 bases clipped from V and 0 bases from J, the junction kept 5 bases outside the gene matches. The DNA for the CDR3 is TGTGCCAGCAGCCTACAGGGGGCAATCTCCTACGAGCAGTACTTC. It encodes CASSLQGAISYEQYF.

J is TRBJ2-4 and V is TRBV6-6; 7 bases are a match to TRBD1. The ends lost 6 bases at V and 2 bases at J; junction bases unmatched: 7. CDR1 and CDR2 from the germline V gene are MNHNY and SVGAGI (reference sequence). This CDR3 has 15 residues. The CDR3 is CASSRRDSPKNIQYF. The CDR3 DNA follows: TGTGCCAGCAGCCGCCGGGACAGCCCCAAAAACATTCAGTACTTC.

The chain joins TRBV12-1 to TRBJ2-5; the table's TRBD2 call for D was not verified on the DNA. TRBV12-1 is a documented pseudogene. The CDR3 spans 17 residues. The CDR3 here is CASSPATTSGRGETQYF. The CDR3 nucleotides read TGTGCCAGCAGCCCGGCCACGACTAGCGGGAGGGGAGAGACCCAGTACTTC.

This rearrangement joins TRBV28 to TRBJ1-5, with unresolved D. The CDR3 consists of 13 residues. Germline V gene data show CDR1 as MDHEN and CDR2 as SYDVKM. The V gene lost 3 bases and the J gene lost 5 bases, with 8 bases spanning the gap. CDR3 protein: CASSFTVDQPQHF. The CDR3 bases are TGTGCCAGCAGTTTTACAGTAGATCAGCCCCAGCATTTT.

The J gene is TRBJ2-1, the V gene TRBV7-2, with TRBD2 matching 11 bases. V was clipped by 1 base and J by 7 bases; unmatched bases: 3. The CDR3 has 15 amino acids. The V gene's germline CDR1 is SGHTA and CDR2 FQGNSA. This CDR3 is CASSLVLAGGNEQFF. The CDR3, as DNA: TGTGCCAGCAGCTTAGTCCTAGCGGGAGGTAATGAGCAGTTCTTC.

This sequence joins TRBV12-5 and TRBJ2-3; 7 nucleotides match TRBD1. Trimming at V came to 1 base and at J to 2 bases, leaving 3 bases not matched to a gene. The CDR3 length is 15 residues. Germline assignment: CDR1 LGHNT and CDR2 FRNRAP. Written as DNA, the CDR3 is TGTGCTAGTGGTTTGGGGGACAGAACCACAGATACGCAGTATTTT. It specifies CASGLGDRTTDTQYF. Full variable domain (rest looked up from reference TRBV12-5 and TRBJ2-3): DARVTQTPRHKVTEMGQEVTMRCQPILGHNTVFWYRQTMMQGLELLAYFRNRAPLDDSGMPKDRFSAEMPDATLATLKIQPSEPRDSAVYFCASGLGDRTTDTQYFGPGTRLTVL.

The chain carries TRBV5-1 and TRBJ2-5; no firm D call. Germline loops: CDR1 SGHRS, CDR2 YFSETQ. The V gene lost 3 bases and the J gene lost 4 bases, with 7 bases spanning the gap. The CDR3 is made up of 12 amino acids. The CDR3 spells CASSSPLETQYF. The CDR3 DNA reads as TGCGCCAGCAGCTCCCCCCTAGAGACCCAGTACTTC. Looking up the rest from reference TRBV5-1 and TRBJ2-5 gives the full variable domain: KAGVTQTPRYLIKTRGQQVTLSCSPISGHRSVSWYQQTPGQGLQFLFEYFSETQRNKGNFPGRFSGRQFSNSRSEMNVSTLELGDSALYLCASSSPLETQYFGPGTRLLVL.

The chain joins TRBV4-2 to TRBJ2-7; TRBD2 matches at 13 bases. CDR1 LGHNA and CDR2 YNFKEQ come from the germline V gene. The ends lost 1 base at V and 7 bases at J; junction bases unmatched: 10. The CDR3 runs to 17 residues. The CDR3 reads CASSQGTSGSTPWEQYF. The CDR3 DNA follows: TGTGCCAGCAGCCAAGGGACTAGCGGGAGTACCCCTTGGGAGCAGTACTTC.

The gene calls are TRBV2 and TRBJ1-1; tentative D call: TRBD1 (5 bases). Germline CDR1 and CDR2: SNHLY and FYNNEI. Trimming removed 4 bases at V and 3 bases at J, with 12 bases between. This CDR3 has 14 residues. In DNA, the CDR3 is TGTGCCAGCAGTGCTAAGGGGCCGGACACTGAAGCTTTCTTT. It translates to CASSAKGPDTEAFF.

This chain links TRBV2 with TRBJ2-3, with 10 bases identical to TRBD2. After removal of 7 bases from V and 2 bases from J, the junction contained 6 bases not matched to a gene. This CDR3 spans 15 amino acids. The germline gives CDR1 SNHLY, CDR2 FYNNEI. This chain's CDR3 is CASKRTSGYTDTQYF. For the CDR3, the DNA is TGTGCCAGCAAGAGGACTAGCGGATACACAGATACGCAGTATTTT.

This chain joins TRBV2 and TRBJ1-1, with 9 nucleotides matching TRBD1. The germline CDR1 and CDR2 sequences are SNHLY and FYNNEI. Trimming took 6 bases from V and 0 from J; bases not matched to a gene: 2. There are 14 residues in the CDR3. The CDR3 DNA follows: TGTGCCAGCAGGGGGACAGGGTTGAACACTGAAGCTTTCTTT. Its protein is CASRGTGLNTEAFF.

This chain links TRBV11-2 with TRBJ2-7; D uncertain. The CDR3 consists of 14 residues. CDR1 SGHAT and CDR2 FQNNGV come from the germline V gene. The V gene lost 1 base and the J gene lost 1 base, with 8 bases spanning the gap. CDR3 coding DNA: TGTGCCAGCAGCTTAGTGTTGCTGTCCTACGAGCAGTACTTC. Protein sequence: CASSLVLLSYEQYF.

The DNA of the CDR3 is TGTGCCAGCAGCTTGGTAGGGATAGAGACCGAAAAACTGTTTTTT. Translating gives CASSLVGIETEKLFF. The rearrangement links TRBV5-5 to TRBJ1-4; D unclear. Germline assignment: CDR1 SGHKS and CDR2 YYEKEE (reference sequence). The CDR3 is 15 residues long. V was cut by 0 bases and J by 8 bases, with 14 bases left in between.

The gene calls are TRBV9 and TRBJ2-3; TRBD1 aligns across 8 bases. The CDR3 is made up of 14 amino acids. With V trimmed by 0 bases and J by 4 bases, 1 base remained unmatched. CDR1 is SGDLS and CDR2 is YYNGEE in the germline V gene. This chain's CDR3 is CASSVAGGADTQYF. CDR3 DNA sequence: TGTGCCAGCAGCGTAGCAGGGGGCGCAGATACGCAGTATTTT.

The CDR3 here is CASSVRQGRNNQPQHF. The CDR3 DNA reads TGTGCCAGTAGTGTTCGACAGGGACGCAACAATCAGCCCCAGCATTTT. The chain recombines TRBV19 with TRBJ1-5, with 7 bases fitting TRBD1. The CDR3 extends over 16 amino acids. With 5 bases clipped from V and 3 bases from J, the junction kept 10 bases outside the gene matches. Germline CDR1 and CDR2: LNHDA and SQIVND (reference sequence). Using reference TRBV19 and TRBJ1-5 for the parts outside the CDR3, the full variable domain is DGGITQSPKYLFRKEGQNVTLSCEQNLNHDAMYWYRQDPGQGLRLIYYSQIVNDFQKGDIAEGYSVSREKKESFPLTVTSAQKNPTAFYLCASSVRQGRNNQPQHFGDGTRLSIL.

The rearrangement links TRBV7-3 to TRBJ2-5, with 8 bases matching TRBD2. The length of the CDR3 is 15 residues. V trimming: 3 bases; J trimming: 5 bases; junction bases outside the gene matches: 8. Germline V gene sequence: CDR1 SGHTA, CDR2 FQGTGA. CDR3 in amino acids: CASSFQAGVGETQYF. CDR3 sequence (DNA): TGTGCCAGCAGCTTTCAAGCGGGAGTTGGGGAGACCCAGTACTTC.

CDR3 nucleotide sequence: TGTGCCAGCAGCCAAGAGGCCCGGACAGGTTACACAGATACGCAGTATTTT. It codes for CASSQEARTGYTDTQYF. The chain is built from TRBV4-2 and TRBJ2-3; TRBD1 agrees at 7 bases. This CDR3 is built from 17 residues. Per germline, CDR1 LGHNA and CDR2 YNFKEQ. V dropped 0 bases and J dropped 2; count of bases not matched to a gene: 8.

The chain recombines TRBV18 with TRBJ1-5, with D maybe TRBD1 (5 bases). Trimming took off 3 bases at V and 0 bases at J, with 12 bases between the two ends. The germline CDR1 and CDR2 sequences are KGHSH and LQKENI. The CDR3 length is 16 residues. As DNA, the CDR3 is TGTGCCAGCTCACCTGTCAGGGATTATAGCAATCAGCCCCAGCATTTT. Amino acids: CASSPVRDYSNQPQHF.

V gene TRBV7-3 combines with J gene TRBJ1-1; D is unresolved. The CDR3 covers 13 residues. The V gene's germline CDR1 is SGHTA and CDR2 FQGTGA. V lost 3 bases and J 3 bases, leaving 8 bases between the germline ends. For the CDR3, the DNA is TGTGCCAGCAGCTTTTCGATTGACACTGAAGCTTTCTTT. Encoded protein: CASSFSIDTEAFF.